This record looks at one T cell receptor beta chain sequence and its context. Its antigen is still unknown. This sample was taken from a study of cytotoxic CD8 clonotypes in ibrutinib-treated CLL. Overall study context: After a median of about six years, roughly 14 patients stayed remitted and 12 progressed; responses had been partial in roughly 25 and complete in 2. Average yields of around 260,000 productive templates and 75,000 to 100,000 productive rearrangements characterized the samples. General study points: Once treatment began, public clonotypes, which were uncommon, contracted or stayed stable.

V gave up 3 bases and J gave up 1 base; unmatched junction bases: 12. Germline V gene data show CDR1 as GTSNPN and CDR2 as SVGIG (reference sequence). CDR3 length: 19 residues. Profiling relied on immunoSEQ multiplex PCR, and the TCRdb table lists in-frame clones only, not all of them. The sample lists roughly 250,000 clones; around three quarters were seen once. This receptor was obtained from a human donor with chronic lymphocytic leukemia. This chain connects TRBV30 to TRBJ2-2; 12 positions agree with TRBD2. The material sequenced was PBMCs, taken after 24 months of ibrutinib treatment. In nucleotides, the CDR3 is TGTGCCTGGAGACCATTACTAGCGGGAGGCCCCCTGAACACCGGGGAGCTGTTTTTT. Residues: CAWRPLLAGGPLNTGELFF.